This TCR beta chain is from a study of response to subunit inactivated influenza vaccine. This clonotype has a handful of counts. The antigen remains undetermined. One entry per CDR3 protein, called by TCRdb with MiXCR from the RT-PCR reads. Among over 650,000 distinct CDR3 sequences listed, roughly 20% were seen once. The V and J ends lost 0 bases and 1 base respectively, with 13 bases between them. The CDR3 has 16 amino acids. The germline V gene encodes CDR1 DFQATT and CDR2 SNEGSKA (reference sequence). General study points: The study's authors posited that every seasonal influenza vaccination enlists few new T cells.

The J gene is TRBJ1-5, the V gene TRBV20-1; D is perhaps TRBD1 (5 bases). The clonotype comes from a middle-aged man who received an inactivated influenza vaccine. The material was PBMCs from blood, obtained around 5 days after vaccination. The CDR3 nucleotides are TGCAGTGCTAGAGATATTGGGGGGGGGAGCAATCAGCCCCAGCATTTT. Amino acid sequence: CSARDIGGGSNQPQHF.